The 24 T cell receptor beta chains presented below share a single source sample, sequenced in a study of cytomegalovirus exposure and HLA in healthy donors. Using immunoSEQ multiplex PCR, the repertoire was profiled, and TCRdb retains in-frame clones only, with some absent. The top ten clones hold 0.95% to 1.1% of a sample with approximately 280,000 clones, 70% to 90% of them seen once. The specimen was PBMCs. The receptors were sampled from a woman aged 18-29 years in good health and CMV-seronegative.

This clone was observed at least ten times. This sequence joins TRBV6-5 and TRBJ1-5; 8 nucleotides match TRBD1. Germline-derived CDR1 and CDR2 are MNHEY and SVGAGI. CDR3 length equals 15 residues. V was pared by 6 bases and J by 3 bases, with 7 bases of the junction left unmatched. The CDR3 region has the DNA TGTGCCAGCAGGCCTACAGGGGGAGTCAATCAGCCCCAGCATTTT. Its protein is CASRPTGGVNQPQHF.

The chain combines TRBV27 with TRBJ2-7, with 9 positions matching TRBD2. V lost 5 bases and J lost 2; bases outside the gene matches: 7. The CDR3 covers 15 residues. Germline V gene data show CDR1 as MNHEY and CDR2 as SMNVEV (reference sequence). The CDR3 bases are TGTGCCAGCAGTCCGCGGACTAGCGCCGCCTACGAGCAGTACTTC. This translates into CASSPRTSAAYEQYF.

The V call is TRBV28, the J call TRBJ2-7; 7 nucleotides align to TRBD2. J was trimmed by 3 bases and V by 6 bases; bases with no gene match: 8. This CDR3 is 14 amino acids long. Germline assignment: CDR1 MDHEN and CDR2 SYDVKM. DNA for the CDR3: TGTGCCAGCAGCTTAGCGGGCCTTAACTACGAGCAGTACTTC. The encoded protein is CASSLAGLNYEQYF.

The gene calls are TRBV6-4 and TRBJ2-3, with 10 bases identical to TRBD2. CDR1 is MRHNA, CDR2 SNTAGT, per germline. CDR3 length equals 14 residues. With 2 bases clipped from V and 4 bases from J, the junction kept 0 bases outside the gene matches. In nucleotides, the CDR3 is TGTGCCAGCAGTGACCTAGCGGGAGCAGATACGCAGTATTTT. Translating it yields CASSDLAGADTQYF.

The chain employs TRBV27 and TRBJ2-3, with 9 bases identical to TRBD1. V was pared by 7 bases and J by 4 bases, with 18 bases of the junction left unmatched. The CDR3 consists of 18 residues. Germline CDR1 reads MNHEY; CDR2 reads SMNVEV (reference sequence). The DNA of the CDR3 is TGTGCCAGCACCCCCCGGACAGGGGCGTCTCGAAGGTCAGATACGCAGTATTTT. Translating it yields CASTPRTGASRRSDTQYF.

This rearrangement joins TRBV10-2 to TRBJ2-7; D may be TRBD1 (6 bases). Trimming shortened V by 8 bases and J by 0 bases, and 14 bases separated the two germline ends. CDR3 length: 14 residues. The V gene's germline CDR1 is WSHSY and CDR2 SAAADI. The CDR3: CASYPGHTSYEQYF. DNA for the CDR3: TGCGCCAGCTACCCGGGACACACCTCCTACGAGCAGTACTTC.

This clone was counted between two and nine times. The J gene is TRBJ1-6, the V gene TRBV18, with D tentatively TRBD1 (5 bases). The CDR3 sequence is 14 residues long. The V end lost 0 bases, the J end lost 6 bases, and 6 bases lay between the germline ends. Per the germline V gene, CDR1 is KGHSH and CDR2 is LQKENI. The CDR3 coding sequence is TGTGCCAGCTCACCACCGCAGGGTAATTCACCCCTCCACTTT. It encodes CASSPPQGNSPLHF.

On this clone: Within the sample, other DNA sequences also encode this same CDR3. This sequence joins TRBV5-1 and TRBJ2-1; D may be TRBD1 (6 bases). Trimming left V 0 bases short and J 3 bases short, with 7 bases between. Germline assignment: CDR1 SGHRS and CDR2 YFSETQ. The CDR3 covers 14 residues. This CDR3 is CASSLGQDYNEQFF. DNA for the CDR3: TGCGCCAGCAGCTTGGGACAGGACTACAATGAGCAGTTCTTC.

The chain combines TRBV29-1 with TRBJ2-5; TRBD2 is a possible D gene (6 bases). This CDR3 has 17 amino acids. V lost 1 base, J lost 2 bases, and 20 bases lay in between. Germline CDR1 and CDR2: SQVTM and ANQGSEA. The CDR3 sequence is CSVEVPRGRTLQETQYF. The CDR3 DNA follows: TGCAGCGTTGAAGTCCCCCGGGGGAGGACCTTACAAGAGACCCAGTACTTC. The entire variable domain, with the rest obtained from reference TRBV29-1 and TRBJ2-5, is as follows: SAVISQKPSRDICQRGTSLTIQCQVDSQVTMMFWYRQQPGQSLTLIATANQGSEATYESGFVIDKFPISRPNLTFSTLTVSNMSPEDSSIYLCSVEVPRGRTLQETQYFGPGTRLLVL.

This chain connects TRBV6-5 to TRBJ2-7; 12 bases match TRBD2. This CDR3 region has 14 residues. Germline values: CDR1 MNHEY, CDR2 SVGAGI. V dropped 8 bases and J dropped 3; count of bases not matched to a gene: 5. The CDR3 region is CASSLAGGFYEQYF. CDR3 coding DNA: TGTGCCAGCTCCCTAGCGGGGGGGTTCTACGAGCAGTACTTC.

The chain has TRBV9 and TRBJ2-1; D not resolved. The V and J ends lost 0 bases and 7 bases respectively, with 20 bases between them. The CDR3 is made up of 17 amino acids. Per germline, CDR1 SGDLS and CDR2 YYNGEE. CDR3 nucleotides: TGTGCCAGCAGCGTAGGGCTCGGGTCGTTCGGAAAAAATGAGCAGTTCTTC. Its protein product is CASSVGLGSFGKNEQFF.

J is TRBJ2-7 and V is TRBV18; 10 positions match TRBD2. The CDR3 runs 17 residues. J gave up 0 bases and V 3 bases, and 8 bases lay outside the gene matches. Germline V gene sequence: CDR1 KGHSH, CDR2 LQKENI. The chain's CDR3 is CASSPLSGRATSYEQYF. The CDR3 nucleotides read TGTGCCAGCTCACCGTTGAGCGGGAGGGCCACCTCCTACGAGCAGTACTTC.

The gene calls are TRBV27 and TRBJ1-1; TRBD1 matches 7 bases. CDR1 and CDR2 (germline): MNHEY, SMNVEV (reference sequence). With V trimmed by 3 bases and J by 0 bases, 4 bases remained unmatched. The CDR3 runs to 15 residues. The CDR3 sequence: CASSFGTDMNTEAFF. The CDR3 nucleotides read TGTGCCAGCAGTTTTGGGACAGATATGAACACTGAAGCTTTCTTT.

CDR3 loop: CASSDPQENYGYTF. The DNA for the CDR3 is TGTGCCAGCAGTGATCCACAGGAAAACTATGGCTACACCTTC. The chain employs TRBV6-4 and TRBJ1-2; possible D gene TRBD1, 5 bases. The CDR3 has 14 residues. The V gene's germline CDR1 is MRHNA and CDR2 SNTAGT. Trimming pared 3 bases from V and 2 bases from J, leaving 10 bases between.

The rearrangement links TRBV27 to TRBJ2-3, with TRBD2 identical over 7 bases. V lost 6 bases, J lost 2 bases, and 8 bases stayed unmatched. Per germline, CDR1 MNHEY and CDR2 SMNVEV (reference sequence). This CDR3 spans 15 amino acids. The CDR3 nucleotides read TGTGCCAGCAGCGCAAGACTAGCTAACACAGATACGCAGTATTTT. Its protein is CASSARLANTDTQYF.

The CDR3 spells CASSLITGRRATQYF. The CDR3, as DNA: TGCGCCAGCAGCTTGATTACGGGGAGGAGGGCGACCCAGTACTTC. The chain employs TRBV5-1 and TRBJ2-5, with a possible D match to TRBD2 (6 bases). The germline CDR1 and CDR2 sequences are SGHRS and YFSETQ. Trimming took 1 base from V and 7 from J, leaving 17 bases between them. This CDR3 is built from 15 residues. Looking up the rest from reference TRBV5-1 and TRBJ2-5 gives the full variable domain: KAGVTQTPRYLIKTRGQQVTLSCSPISGHRSVSWYQQTPGQGLQFLFEYFSETQRNKGNFPGRFSGRQFSNSRSEMNVSTLELGDSALYLCASSLITGRRATQYFGPGTRLLVL.

V is TRBV5-6 and J is TRBJ1-4; TRBD1 aligns across 7 bases. The CDR3 loop spans 15 amino acids. V was pared by 6 bases and J by 5 bases, with 10 bases of the junction left unmatched. The germline V gene has CDR1 SGHDT and CDR2 YYEEEE. This CDR3 is CASNHSRGVNEKLFF. The CDR3 DNA is TGTGCCAGCAACCACTCCAGGGGGGTGAATGAAAAACTGTTTTTT.

CDR3 sequence reads: CASMTGDYEQYF. The CDR3 nucleotides are TGTGCCAGCATGACAGGGGATTACGAGCAGTACTTC. This rearrangement joins TRBV6-6 to TRBJ2-7; 8 nucleotides align to TRBD1. The ends lost 7 bases at V and 4 bases at J; junction bases unmatched: 3. The V gene's germline CDR1 is MNHNY and CDR2 SVGAGI (reference sequence). The CDR3 totals 12 residues.

As DNA, the CDR3 is TGTGCCAGCAGCCACGCGACAGGGTTCTCTGGAAACACCATATATTTT. The encoded protein is CASSHATGFSGNTIYF. The genes are TRBV7-9 and TRBJ1-3; 7 bases agree with TRBD1. The J segment lost 0 bases and the V segment lost 5 bases, leaving 7 bases of the junction unmatched. Germline CDR1 is SEHNR and CDR2 is FQNEAQ (reference sequence). The CDR3 covers 16 residues.

This sequence joins TRBV19 and TRBJ2-7, with D unresolved. Trimming removed 0 bases at V and 9 bases at J, with 9 bases between. CDR1 and CDR2 (germline): LNHDA, SQIVND (reference sequence). CDR3 length: 12 residues. In DNA, the CDR3 is TGTGCCAGTAGTATAGAGAGAACAGCGCAGTACTTC. The encoded protein is CASSIERTAQYF.

The CDR3 nucleotides read TGCGCCAGCAGCCCCCTAGAAACACGCCATCTGGGGACAGGGGGTGAAAAACTGTTTTTT. It encodes CASSPLETRHLGTGGEKLFF. This chain links TRBV4-1 with TRBJ1-4; TRBD1 matches 11 bases. The CDR3 runs 20 residues. Trimming at V came to 4 bases and at J to 7 bases, leaving 20 bases not matched to a gene. Germline assignment: CDR1 MGHRA and CDR2 YSYEKL.

This clone has only a few counts. The CDR3 is CASSLDGAWGTGYTF. Written as DNA, the CDR3 is TGCGCCAGCAGCTTGGATGGGGCTTGGGGAACCGGCTACACCTTC. V gene TRBV5-1 combines with J gene TRBJ1-2; D perhaps matches TRBD1 (5 bases). The V gene's germline CDR1 is SGHRS and CDR2 YFSETQ. The CDR3 runs to 15 residues. Trimming shortened V by 0 bases and J by 8 bases, and 17 bases separated the two germline ends.

This chain connects TRBV30 to TRBJ2-7; no clear D. V was clipped by 0 bases and J by 3 bases, with 9 bases between them. This CDR3 comprises 13 residues. CDR1 GTSNPN and CDR2 SVGIG come from the germline V gene (reference sequence). The CDR3 sequence: CAWSVSHDYEQYF. CDR3 nucleotide sequence: TGTGCCTGGAGTGTAAGCCACGACTACGAGCAGTACTTC. Full variable domain (remainder filled in from reference TRBV30 and TRBJ2-7): SQTIHQWPATLVQPVGSPLSLECTVEGTSNPNLYWYRQAAGRGLQLLFYSVGIGQISSEVPQNLSASRPQDRQFILSSKKLLLSDSGFYLCAWSVSHDYEQYFGPGTRLTVT.

The rearrangement joins TRBV29-1 to TRBJ2-5; tentatively, D is TRBD2 (6 bases). V gave up 0 bases and J gave up 4 bases, with 15 bases separating them. The CDR3 length is 15 residues. In germline, CDR1 is SQVTM, CDR2 ANQGSEA. CDR3 sequence (DNA): TGCAGCGTTGAAGATAGGCGACTAGTAATAGAGACCCAGTACTTC. Translating it yields CSVEDRRLVIETQYF.